This T cell receptor (beta chain) is from a study of blood T cell repertoires in COVID-19. Overall study: Acute and convalescent COVID-19 specimens originated in the United States, Italy and Spain. The cDNA or gDNA used as material had been derived from T cells, B-cell-depleted T cells, or PBMCs.

Original processing notes: By means of reference gene primer amplification, nucleated cell counts were estimated. The assay was immunoSEQ multiplex PCR, and TCRdb's table has in-frame clones only and misses some. That table is the source of V, J and clone size, and D and trimming were worked out from the DNA. The sample includes some 65,000 clones, about 91% of them seen just once. The specimen was peripheral blood. The sequence derives from a woman of 80 years or more with active COVID-19.

The CDR3 sequence: CASSLALAGGRQETQYF. The CDR3 coding sequence is TGTGCCAGCAGCTTAGCTCTAGCGGGGGGGCGGCAAGAGACCCAGTACTTC. This chain uses TRBV11-1 with TRBJ2-5; 12 positions match TRBD2. With 0 bases clipped from V and 2 bases from J, the junction kept 4 bases outside the gene matches. In germline, CDR1 is SGHAT, CDR2 FQDESV (reference sequence). This CDR3 has 17 amino acids.